This T cell receptor beta chain comes out of a study of control samples from healthy donors and cancer patients. TCRdb's copy holds only in-frame clones and misses some; the assay was immunoSEQ multiplex PCR. The sample yields about 130,000 clones, around 90% seen once. With 2 bases removed from V and 0 bases from J, the gap between germline ends came to 6 bases. CDR1 and CDR2 from the germline V gene are SGHNT and YYREEE (reference sequence). This CDR3 spans 13 amino acids. Material: blood. This chain joins TRBV5-4 and TRBJ2-7; D uncertain. This TCR was recovered from a man aged 18 to 30 in good health. CDR3 region: CASSLGNSYEQYF. The CDR3, as DNA: TGTGCCAGCAGCTTAGGGAACTCCTACGAGCAGTACTTC.